A selection of T cell receptor beta chains follows, all from one sample in a study of T-cell memory formation after mild COVID-19. TCRdb re-called the 5' RACE reads through MiXCR, storing one row per CDR3 protein. The sample has hundreds of thousands of distinct CDR3 sequences; roughly 15% are singletons. Sequences were obtained from PBMCs or a T cell subset sorted from them (not recorded which). Receptors originate from an adult woman who had mild COVID-19 (a few samples of this study predate the infection). Cell type and time point are not known. Both conserved end residues are part of each CDR3. The D gene is left open where the match is weak. Only some rows state a clone size, as once, few, many or a class for expanded clones.

cdr3_length	clone_size	v_call	j_call	d_call	cdr3_aa	cdr3_nt
15	-	TRBV6-6	TRBJ2-7	-	CASTPGGTRDYEQYF	TGTGCCAGCACTCCAGGCGGAACTAGAGACTACGAGCAGTACTTC
14	few	TRBV7-9	TRBJ1-5	-	CASSFAISNQPQHF	TGTGCCAGCAGCTTTGCTATTAGCAATCAGCCCCAGCATTTT
14	-	TRBV3-1	TRBJ1-2	-	CASSQETVNYGYTF	TGTGCCAGCAGCCAAGAGACGGTAAACTATGGCTACACCTTC
17	-	TRBV5-5	TRBJ1-6	-	CASSLASVLGGNSPLHF	TGTGCCAGCAGCTTGGCTTCCGTTTTGGGCGGTAATTCACCCCTCCACTTT
15	few	TRBV5-5	TRBJ2-2	-	CASSLGGEFTGELFF	TGTGCCAGCAGCTTGGGAGGGGAATTCACCGGGGAGCTGTTTTTT
14	few	TRBV12-3/TRBV12-4	TRBJ2-3	TRBD2	CASSQREGADTQYF	TGTGCCAGCAGTCAGCGGGAAGGGGCAGATACGCAGTATTTT
18	-	TRBV4-2	TRBJ2-7	TRBD2	CASSQESLRAGGLYEQYF	TGTGCCAGCAGCCAAGAGTCCTTGAGAGCGGGAGGCCTTTACGAGCAGTACTTC
12	many	TRBV20-1	TRBJ2-1	-	CSARVTGDEQFF	TGCAGTGCTAGAGTGACGGGAGATGAGCAGTTCTTC
16	few	TRBV7-9	TRBJ2-3	TRBD2	CASSLHAGGNTDTQYF	TGTGCCAGCAGCTTGCACGCGGGAGGGAACACAGATACGCAGTATTTT
11	few	TRBV5-1	TRBJ1-1	TRBD1	CASSGTGEAFF	TGCGCCAGCAGCGGGACAGGTGAAGCTTTCTTT
15	-	TRBV7-2	TRBJ1-2	-	CASSLDQGRTYGYTF	TGTGCCAGCAGCTTAGACCAAGGACGGACCTATGGCTACACCTTC
13	few	TRBV2	TRBJ2-1	-	CASSVNSRDEQFF	TGTGCCAGCAGTGTGAACTCTCGGGATGAGCAGTTCTTC
14	-	TRBV27	TRBJ2-7	TRBD1	CASRQTGDSYEQYF	TGTGCCAGCAGGCAGACAGGGGACTCCTACGAGCAGTACTTC
16	-	TRBV6-5	TRBJ2-7	TRBD2	CASSPHGTSGLYEQYF	TGTGCCAGCAGTCCGCATGGGACTAGCGGACTCTACGAGCAGTACTTC
15	few	TRBV4-1	TRBJ1-1	-	CASSQVRGTGTEAFF	TGCGCCAGCAGCCAAGTGCGGGGAACGGGAACTGAAGCTTTCTTT
13	-	TRBV24-1	TRBJ1-2	-	CATSDTQGYGYTF	TGTGCCACCAGTGATACACAGGGTTATGGCTACACCTTC
17	few	TRBV19	TRBJ2-3	-	CASSRLGVGPSTDTQYF	TGTGCCAGTAGTCGCCTTGGGGTGGGTCCTAGCACAGATACGCAGTATTTT
14	-	TRBV12-3/TRBV12-4	TRBJ2-4	TRBD1	CASSSDRGINIQYF	TGTGCCAGCAGTTCGGACAGGGGTATTAACATTCAGTACTTC
16	-	TRBV4-2	TRBJ2-5	-	CASSSSGGRYQETQYF	TGTGCCAGCAGTTCCTCCGGGGGCCGGTACCAAGAGACCCAGTACTTC
14	-	TRBV25-1	TRBJ1-5	-	CASGPQGLGQPQHF	TGTGCCAGCGGACCCCAGGGGTTAGGACAGCCCCAGCATTTT
18	-	TRBV6-5	TRBJ2-3	TRBD2	CASRRTSGSLARTDTQYF	TGTGCCAGCAGGCGGACTAGCGGGAGCCTGGCACGAACAGATACGCAGTATTTT
12	-	TRBV5-1	TRBJ2-5	-	CASSEDQETQYF	TGCGCCAGCAGCGAAGATCAAGAGACCCAGTACTTC
14	few	TRBV3-1	TRBJ2-1	-	CASSQAGAGNEQFF	TGTGCCAGCAGCCAAGCGGGAGCAGGGAATGAGCAGTTCTTC
14	-	TRBV20-1	TRBJ2-1	TRBD2	CSATGTSGRYEQFF	TGCAGTGCTACCGGGACTAGCGGGAGGTATGAGCAGTTCTTC
12	-	TRBV7-3	TRBJ2-1	-	CASSLETGSKFF	TGTGCCAGCAGCTTAGAGACAGGTAGTAAGTTCTTC
17	few	TRBV12-3/TRBV12-4	TRBJ2-3	-	CASSLIRGVGPTDTQYF	TGTGCCAGCAGTTTAATTAGGGGGGTCGGACCCACAGATACGCAGTATTTT
12	few	TRBV2	TRBJ2-7	-	CASCRDIYEQYF	TGTGCCAGCTGTCGGGACATCTACGAGCAGTACTTC
19	-	TRBV4-1	TRBJ2-3	TRBD2	CASSPLAGGPTTSTDTQYF	TGCGCCAGCAGCCCGCTAGCGGGGGGGCCTACCACTAGCACAGATACGCAGTATTTT
9	few	TRBV2	TRBJ2-7	-	CAAGYEQYF	TGTGCCGCAGGCTACGAGCAGTACTTC
14	-	TRBV3-1	TRBJ2-1	-	CASKGDYPYNEQFF	TGTGCCAGCAAGGGGGACTACCCCTACAATGAGCAGTTCTTC
14	-	TRBV7-2	TRBJ1-5	-	CASSLYLPNQPQHF	TGTGCCAGCAGCTTATACTTGCCAAATCAGCCCCAGCATTTT